This is a list of T cell receptor beta chains from one sample in a study of cytomegalovirus exposure and HLA in healthy donors. Libraries were prepared by immunoSEQ multiplex PCR; TCRdb keeps only in-frame clonotypes and omits some of them. The sample includes approximately 150,000 clones, approximately 86% of them seen just once. The sample taken for sequencing was PBMCs. Receptors were obtained from a man younger than 40 in good health and CMV-seropositive. Both conserved end residues are part of each CDR3. A D gene is named only where the DNA matches it firmly. Clone size is not always given. Where it is, it says once, few, many or a class for expanded clones.

TRBJ2-1	TRBV6-4	many	TRBD2	TGTGCCAGCAGTGGGACTAGCGGGGGTTACAATGAGCAGTTCTTC	CASSGTSGGYNEQFF
TRBJ2-2	TRBV9	once	TRBD1	TGTGCCAGCAGCGTAGCTGGGGACAGGGTCCCCGGGGAGCTGTTTTTT	CASSVAGDRVPGELFF
TRBJ2-3	TRBV7-3	.	.	TGTGCCAGCAGCTTGTCTGCGTCAGATACGCAGTATTTT	CASSLSASDTQYF
TRBJ1-2	TRBV4-3	.	TRBD1	TGCGCCAGCAGCCAAGATCACAGGGGGTCGGCTTACACCTTC	CASSQDHRGSAYTF
TRBJ1-2	TRBV27	.	TRBD1	TGTGCCAGCAGTGGTGAGGGGGCGGGAGGCTACACCTTC	CASSGEGAGGYTF
TRBJ1-5	TRBV4-1	.	.	TGCGCCAGCAGCCAAGCTACCGCCCAGCCCCAGCATTTT	CASSQATAQPQHF
TRBJ1-5	TRBV19	.	.	TGTGCCAGTAGTATAAGTTGGACAGAACAGCGGCCCCAGCATTTT	CASSISWTEQRPQHF
TRBJ1-6	TRBV4-3	.	TRBD1	TGCGCCAGCAGCCAAGACGACAGGGGTAACGATTCACCCCTCCACTTT	CASSQDDRGNDSPLHF
TRBJ2-1	TRBV6-5	.	TRBD1	TGTGCCAGCACTATAGCCAGGACAGGGTACGAGCAGTTCTTC	CASTIARTGYEQFF
TRBJ2-2	TRBV10-3	.	TRBD1	TGTGCCATCAGACGCAGCCCGGGACAGGGGGGAGGCGGGGAGCTGTTTTTT	CAIRRSPGQGGGGELFF
TRBJ2-3	TRBV9	.	.	TGTGCCAGCAGCGTAGGGCTAGAACTCACAGATACGCAGTATTTT	CASSVGLELTDTQYF
TRBJ2-2	TRBV30	.	.	TGTGCCTGGACAGAGAACACCGGGGAGCTGTTTTTT	CAWTENTGELFF
TRBJ2-3	TRBV4-1	once	.	TGCGCCAGCAGCCTACGGAGGGGCAATACAGATACGCAGTATTTT	CASSLRRGNTDTQYF
TRBJ1-1	TRBV11-1	few	.	TGTGCCAGCAGCTCGACAGGTTTATCACAAATGGGGGACACTGAAGCTTTCTTT	CASSSTGLSQMGDTEAFF
TRBJ2-7	TRBV7-7	.	.	TGTGCTAGCAGCTTAGCGCGCGGGGGCACTCTCTACGAGCAGTACTTC	CASSLARGGTLYEQYF
TRBJ2-3	TRBV5-4	.	TRBD2	TGTGCCAGCAGCTTGCTGGCTAGCGGATTCACAGATACGCAGTATTTT	CASSLLASGFTDTQYF
TRBJ1-5	TRBV28	.	.	TGTGCCAGCAGTTTAACCCCCCGGGGGGGTGATCAGCCCCAGCATTTT	CASSLTPRGGDQPQHF
TRBJ1-1	TRBV5-1	.	TRBD1	TGCGCCAGCAGCCCACAGGGGGGCAACACTGAAGCTTTCTTT	CASSPQGGNTEAFF
TRBJ1-1	TRBV4-1	.	.	TGCGCCAGCAGCGGTACAGCCACTGAAGCTTTCTTT	CASSGTATEAFF
TRBJ2-3	TRBV7-9	.	TRBD2	TGTGCCAGCAGCTTAGACAGCGGGGCCCTCGCGCAGTATTTT	CASSLDSGALAQYF
TRBJ2-7	TRBV5-4	.	TRBD2	TGTGCCAGCAGCGGCGGGGGGGTTCGCGAGCAGTACTTC	CASSGGGVREQYF
TRBJ2-7	TRBV7-2	.	.	TGTGCCAGCAGCCCCGGGGGCTACGAGCAGTACTTC	CASSPGGYEQYF
TRBJ2-2	TRBV6-6	.	.	TGTGCCAGCAGTGCGTTCGAGCCGGGGACCGGGGAGCTGTTTTTT	CASSAFEPGTGELFF
TRBJ2-2	TRBV2	.	.	TGTGCCAGCAGTGAGATACAGGGGAACACCGGGGAGCTGTTTTTT	CASSEIQGNTGELFF
TRBJ2-1	TRBV7-8	few	.	TGTGCCAGCAGCGCTAGGAATGAGCAGTTCTTC	CASSARNEQFF
TRBJ2-1	TRBV6-5	.	.	TGTGCCAGCAGTCCCTCAGGTAGCTCCTACAATGAGCAGTTCTTC	CASSPSGSSYNEQFF
TRBJ1-5	TRBV19	.	.	TGTGCCAGTAGTATAGTGAGGTCCGTGGAGGGAGGTCAGCCCCAGCATTTT	CASSIVRSVEGGQPQHF
TRBJ1-2	TRBV19	few	TRBD1	TGTGCCAGTAGTTCAATCCCAGGGGGATATGGCTACACCTTC	CASSSIPGGYGYTF
TRBJ2-7	TRBV6-5	once	.	TGTGCCAGCAGTTACGACGGCGGGTTAACCTACGAGCAGTACTTC	CASSYDGGLTYEQYF
TRBJ2-3	TRBV5-1	.	TRBD1	TGCGCCAGCAGCTTGGAAGGGGGCCCTAGCACAGATACGCAGTATTTT	CASSLEGGPSTDTQYF
TRBJ1-3	TRBV9	.	.	TGTGCCAGCAGCCCGTACGAGGCCAGCTCTGGAAACACCATATATTTT	CASSPYEASSGNTIYF
TRBJ2-2	TRBV6-1	.	.	TGTGCCAGCAGTGGCCGCAGGGCGGGGACCGGGGAGCTGTTTTTT	CASSGRRAGTGELFF
TRBJ2-3	TRBV4-1	.	.	TGCGCCAGCAGCCAAGAGTTTAGTCGGAGTACGCAGTATTTT	CASSQEFSRSTQYF
TRBJ1-6	TRBV7-6	few	TRBD1	TGTGCCAGCAGCAAAGGACAGGGGAATAATTCACCCCTCCACTTT	CASSKGQGNNSPLHF
TRBJ2-7	TRBV5-5	.	.	TGTGCCAGCAGCTTGGGCCCACTAGCTGGCGAGCAGTACTTC	CASSLGPLAGEQYF
TRBJ2-1	TRBV18	.	TRBD2	TGTGCCAGCTCACCACAGAGCGGGGCTTACAATGAGCAGTTCTTC	CASSPQSGAYNEQFF
TRBJ1-1	TRBV28	.	.	TGTGCCAGCAGTCCTACCGTGGGCTCGGCAAACACTGAAGCTTTCTTT	CASSPTVGSANTEAFF
TRBJ2-2	TRBV23-1	.	.	TGCGCCAGCCCGAATTATACAGGGCTGAACACCGGGGAGCTGTTTTTT	CASPNYTGLNTGELFF
TRBJ2-3	TRBV9	.	TRBD2	TGTGCCAGCAGCGTGGGTGGCGGGGGGGTGCCCTATGGCACAGATACGCAGTATTTT	CASSVGGGGVPYGTDTQYF
TRBJ2-1	TRBV19	.	.	TGTGCCAGTACCTTCGGGGGTGAGCAGTTCTTC	CASTFGGEQFF